This T cell receptor beta chain was retrieved from a study of cytomegalovirus exposure and HLA in healthy donors. PCR amplification relied on 60 Vbeta primers (plus 13 Jbeta primers). TCRdb's copy holds only in-frame clones and misses some; the assay was immunoSEQ multiplex PCR. Here the sample spans around 150,000 clones, approximately 80% being singletons. The germline gives CDR1 MDHEN, CDR2 SYDVKM. The CDR3 covers 17 residues. V lost 2 bases, J lost 5 bases, and 11 bases stayed unmatched. The sample was PBMCs. This sequence was found in a woman aged 40-49 years in good health and CMV-seronegative. The chain couples TRBV28 to TRBJ1-5, with TRBD1 identical over 8 bases. Here the CDR3 reads CASSLPLRTGLHQPQHF. As DNA, the CDR3 is TGTGCCAGCAGTTTACCTCTTAGGACAGGGTTACATCAGCCCCAGCATTTT.